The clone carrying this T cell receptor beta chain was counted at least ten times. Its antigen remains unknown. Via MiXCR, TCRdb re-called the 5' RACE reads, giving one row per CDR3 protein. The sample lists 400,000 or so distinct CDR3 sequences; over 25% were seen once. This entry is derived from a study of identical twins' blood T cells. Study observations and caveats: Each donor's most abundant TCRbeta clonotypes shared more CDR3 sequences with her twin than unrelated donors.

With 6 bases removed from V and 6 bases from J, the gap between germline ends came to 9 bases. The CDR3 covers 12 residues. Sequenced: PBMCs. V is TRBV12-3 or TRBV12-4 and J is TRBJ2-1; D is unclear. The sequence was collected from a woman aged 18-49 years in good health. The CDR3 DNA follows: TGTGCCAGCAGCTTCATCGGCAATGAGCAGTTCTTC. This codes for CASSFIGNEQFF.